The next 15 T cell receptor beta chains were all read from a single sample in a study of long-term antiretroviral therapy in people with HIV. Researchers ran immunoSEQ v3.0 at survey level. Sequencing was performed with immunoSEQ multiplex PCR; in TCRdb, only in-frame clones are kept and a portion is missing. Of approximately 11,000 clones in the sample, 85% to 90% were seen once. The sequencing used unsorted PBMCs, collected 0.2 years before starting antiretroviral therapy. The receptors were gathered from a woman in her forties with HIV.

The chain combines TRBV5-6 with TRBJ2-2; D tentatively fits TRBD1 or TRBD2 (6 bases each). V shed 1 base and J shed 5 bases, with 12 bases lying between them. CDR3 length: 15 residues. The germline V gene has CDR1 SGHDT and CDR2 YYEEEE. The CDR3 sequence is CASSLRGAGTGELFF. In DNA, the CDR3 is TGTGCCAGCAGCTTGAGGGGGGCCGGGACCGGGGAGCTGTTTTTT.

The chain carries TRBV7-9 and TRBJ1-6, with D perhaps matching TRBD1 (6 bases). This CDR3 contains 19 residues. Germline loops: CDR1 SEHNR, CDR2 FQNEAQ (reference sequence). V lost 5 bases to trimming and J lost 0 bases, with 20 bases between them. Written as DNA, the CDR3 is TGTGCCAGCAGCCATGGACAGCCGGACCCCAGCTCCTATAATTCACCCCTCCACTTT. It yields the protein CASSHGQPDPSSYNSPLHF.

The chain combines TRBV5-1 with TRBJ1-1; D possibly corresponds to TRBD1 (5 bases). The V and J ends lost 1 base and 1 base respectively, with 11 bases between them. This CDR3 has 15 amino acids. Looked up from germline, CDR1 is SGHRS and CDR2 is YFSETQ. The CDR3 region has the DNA TGCGCCAGCAGCTTGATAGGGGCGAAGAACACTGAAGCTTTCTTT. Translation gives CASSLIGAKNTEAFF. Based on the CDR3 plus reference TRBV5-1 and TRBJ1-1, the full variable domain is KAGVTQTPRYLIKTRGQQVTLSCSPISGHRSVSWYQQTPGQGLQFLFEYFSETQRNKGNFPGRFSGRQFSNSRSEMNVSTLELGDSALYLCASSLIGAKNTEAFFGQGTRLTVV.

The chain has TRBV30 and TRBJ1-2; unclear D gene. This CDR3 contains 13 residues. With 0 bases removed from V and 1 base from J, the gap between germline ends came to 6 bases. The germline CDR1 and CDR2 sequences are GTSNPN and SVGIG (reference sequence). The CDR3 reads CAWSVSHNYGYTF. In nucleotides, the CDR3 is TGTGCCTGGAGTGTATCCCATAACTATGGCTACACCTTC.

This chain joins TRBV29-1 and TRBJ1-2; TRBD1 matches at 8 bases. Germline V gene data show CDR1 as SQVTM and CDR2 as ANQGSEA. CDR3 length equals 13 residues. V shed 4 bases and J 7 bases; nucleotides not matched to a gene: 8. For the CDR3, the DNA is TGCAGCGTTGCAGGCAGGGGGCTCGGTGGCTACACCTTC. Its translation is CSVAGRGLGGYTF.

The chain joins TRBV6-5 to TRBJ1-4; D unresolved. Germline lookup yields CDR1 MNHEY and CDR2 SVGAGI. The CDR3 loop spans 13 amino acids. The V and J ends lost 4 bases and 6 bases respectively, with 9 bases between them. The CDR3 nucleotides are TGTGCCAGCAGTTTTGACGGATATGAAAAACTGTTTTTT. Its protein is CASSFDGYEKLFF.

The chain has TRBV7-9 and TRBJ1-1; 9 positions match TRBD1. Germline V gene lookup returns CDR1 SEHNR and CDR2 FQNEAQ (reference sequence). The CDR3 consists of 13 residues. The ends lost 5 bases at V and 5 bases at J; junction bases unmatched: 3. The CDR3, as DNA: TGTGCCAGCAGCCGGGACAGGGAAACTGAAGCTTTCTTT. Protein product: CASSRDRETEAFF. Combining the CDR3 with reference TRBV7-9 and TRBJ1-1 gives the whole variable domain DTGVSQNPRHKITKRGQNVTFRCDPISEHNRLYWYRQTLGQGPEFLTYFQNEAQLEKSRLLSDRFSAERPKGSFSTLEIQRTEQGDSAMYLCASSRDRETEAFFGQGTRLTVV.

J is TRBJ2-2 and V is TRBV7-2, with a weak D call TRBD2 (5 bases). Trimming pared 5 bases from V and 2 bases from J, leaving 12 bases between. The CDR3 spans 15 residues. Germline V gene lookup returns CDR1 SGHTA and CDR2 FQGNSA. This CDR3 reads CASSRLDFNTGELFF. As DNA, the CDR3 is TGTGCCAGCAGCCGCTTGGACTTTAACACCGGGGAGCTGTTTTTT.

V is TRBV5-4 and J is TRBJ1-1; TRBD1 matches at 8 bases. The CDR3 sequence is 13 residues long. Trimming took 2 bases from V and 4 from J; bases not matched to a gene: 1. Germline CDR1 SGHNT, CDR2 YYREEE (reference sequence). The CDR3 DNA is TGTGCCAGCAGCTTTCAGGGGGCCACTGAAGCTTTCTTT. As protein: CASSFQGATEAFF.

The CDR3 loop reads CASTRGGSYEQYF. CDR3 DNA sequence: TGTGCCAGCACCCGGGGGGGGTCGTACGAGCAGTACTTC. J is TRBJ2-7 and V is TRBV25-1; 8 bases fit TRBD2. Germline CDR1 MGHDK, CDR2 SYGVNS. The CDR3 runs to 13 residues. The V segment lost 7 bases and the J segment 4 bases; nucleotides outside the gene matches: 6.

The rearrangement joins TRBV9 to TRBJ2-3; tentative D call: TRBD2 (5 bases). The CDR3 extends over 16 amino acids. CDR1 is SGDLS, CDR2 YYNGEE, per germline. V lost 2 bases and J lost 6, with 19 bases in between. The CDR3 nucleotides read TGTGCCAGCAGCGTCCGAGAGGGATTCTTGTTCGATACGCAGTATTTT. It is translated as CASSVREGFLFDTQYF.

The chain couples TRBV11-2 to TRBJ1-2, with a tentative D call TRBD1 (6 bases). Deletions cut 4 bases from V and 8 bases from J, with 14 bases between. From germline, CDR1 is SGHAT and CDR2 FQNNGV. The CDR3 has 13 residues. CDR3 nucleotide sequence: TGTGCCAGCAGCTCGGAAGGGACACTGGGCTACACCTTC. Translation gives CASSSEGTLGYTF. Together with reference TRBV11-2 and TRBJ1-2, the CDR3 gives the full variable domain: EAGVAQSPRYKIIEKRQSVAFWCNPISGHATLYWYQQILGQGPKLLIQFQNNGVVDDSQLPKDRFSAERLKGVDSTLKIQPAKLEDSAVYLCASSSEGTLGYTFGSGTRLTVV.

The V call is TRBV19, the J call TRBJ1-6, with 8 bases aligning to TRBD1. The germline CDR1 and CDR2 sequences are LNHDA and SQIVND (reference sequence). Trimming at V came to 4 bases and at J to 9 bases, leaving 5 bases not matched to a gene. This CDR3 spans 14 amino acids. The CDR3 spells CASSTGGAFSPLHF. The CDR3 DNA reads TGTGCCAGTAGTACAGGGGGCGCATTTTCACCCCTCCACTTT.

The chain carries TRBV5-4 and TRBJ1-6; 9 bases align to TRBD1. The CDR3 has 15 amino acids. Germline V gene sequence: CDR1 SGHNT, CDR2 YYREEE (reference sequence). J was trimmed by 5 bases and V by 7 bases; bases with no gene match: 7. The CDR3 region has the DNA TGTGCCAGCGGGAGGAGGGACAGGGATAATTCACCCCTCCACTTT. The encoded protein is CASGRRDRDNSPLHF. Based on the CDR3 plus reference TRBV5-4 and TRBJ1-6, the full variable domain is ETGVTQSPTHLIKTRGQQVTLRCSSQSGHNTVSWYQQALGQGPQFIFQYYREEENGRGNFPPRFSGLQFPNYSSELNVNALELDDSALYLCASGRRDRDNSPLHFGNGTRLTVT.

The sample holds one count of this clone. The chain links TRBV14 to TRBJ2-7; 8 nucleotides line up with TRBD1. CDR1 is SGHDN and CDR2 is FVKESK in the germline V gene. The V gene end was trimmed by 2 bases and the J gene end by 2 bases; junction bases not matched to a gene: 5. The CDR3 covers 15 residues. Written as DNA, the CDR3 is TGTGCCAGCAGCCAACGGGACAGGCGTACCTACGAGCAGTACTTC. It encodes CASSQRDRRTYEQYF. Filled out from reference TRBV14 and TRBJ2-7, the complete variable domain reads EAGVTQFPSHSVIEKGQTVTLRCDPISGHDNLYWYRRVMGKEIKFLLHFVKESKQDESGMPNNRFLAERTGGTYSTLKVQPAELEDSGVYFCASSQRDRRTYEQYFGPGTRLTVT.